This T cell receptor beta chain comes out of a study of blood T cell repertoires in COVID-19. Membership in each cohort depended on participant-reported clinical history. V was pared by 1 base and J by 2 bases, with 3 bases of the junction left unmatched. The CDR3 extends over 15 amino acids. Germline CDR1 is SGHRS and CDR2 is YFSETQ. This clone was detected only a few times. Generated by immunoSEQ multiplex PCR, the TCRdb table keeps only in-frame clones and is missing some. The sample shows over 110,000 clones, roughly 84% of them seen only once. The specimen sequenced was PBMCs or T cells enriched from blood (not recorded which). The rearrangement links TRBV5-1 to TRBJ2-5; TRBD2 matches at 9 bases. This clonotype originated in a man aged 45-65 years in a cohort exposed to, infected with or recovered from COVID-19 (not recorded which). The CDR3, as DNA: TGCGCCAGCAGCTTGTATCTAGCGGGGCAAGAGACCCAGTACTTC. This translates into CASSLYLAGQETQYF. Full variable domain (outside the CDR3, taken from reference TRBV5-1 and TRBJ2-5): KAGVTQTPRYLIKTRGQQVTLSCSPISGHRSVSWYQQTPGQGLQFLFEYFSETQRNKGNFPGRFSGRQFSNSRSEMNVSTLELGDSALYLCASSLYLAGQETQYFGPGTRLLVL.